A single sample is the source of the 26 T cell receptor beta chains below, sequenced in a study of cytomegalovirus exposure and HLA in healthy donors. 60 Vbeta and 13 Jbeta primers were used in PCR. The protocol was immunoSEQ multiplex PCR, while the TCRdb copy is restricted to in-frame clones and leaves out a portion. The profile covers 180,000 or so clones, with more than 70% appearing a single time and about 8% taken by the ten largest. The sequenced sample was PBMCs. These receptors were collected from a woman in her forties in good health and CMV-seropositive.

The V call is TRBV7-2, the J call TRBJ1-3, with D possibly matching TRBD1 (5 bases). CDR3 length equals 16 residues. Per germline, CDR1 SGHTA and CDR2 FQGNSA. Trimming pared 5 bases from V and 4 bases from J, leaving 18 bases between. The CDR3 DNA reads TGTGCCAGCAGCCAAAGGCGGGGACGTTCCGGAAACACCATATATTTT. Residues: CASSQRRGRSGNTIYF.

This chain connects TRBV4-1 to TRBJ1-1; 8 bases align to TRBD1. Unmatched junction bases numbered 5, after V lost 5 bases and J lost 0 bases. CDR3 length: 15 amino acids. CDR1 is MGHRA and CDR2 is YSYEKL in the germline V gene. This CDR3 reads CASSYGTGMNTEAFF. Written as DNA, the CDR3 is TGCGCCAGCAGCTACGGGACAGGCATGAACACTGAAGCTTTCTTT.

This clone has only a few counts. The gene calls are TRBV19 and TRBJ1-1, with D perhaps matching TRBD1 (5 bases). The germline V and J ends were trimmed by 3 bases and 0 bases, with 5 bases remaining between them. This CDR3 region has 13 residues. Germline values: CDR1 LNHDA, CDR2 SQIVND (reference sequence). CDR3 nucleotide sequence: TGTGCCAGTAGTATGACAGTGAACACTGAAGCTTTCTTT. Translation gives CASSMTVNTEAFF.

The rearrangement uses TRBV5-8 and TRBJ2-1; 8 bases are shared with TRBD2. V lost 1 base to trimming and J lost 5 bases; unmatched junction nucleotides: 5. The germline CDR1 and CDR2 sequences are SGHTS and YDEGEE. The CDR3 has 15 amino acids. CDR3 nucleotide sequence: TGTGCCAGCAGCTTGATACTAGCGGTAAACAATGAGCAGTTCTTC. It specifies CASSLILAVNNEQFF.

The CDR3 sequence: CASSFGGLGTGELFF. The CDR3 DNA follows: TGCGCCAGCAGCTTTGGAGGGCTGGGCACCGGGGAGCTGTTTTTT. This sequence joins TRBV5-1 and TRBJ2-2; perhaps TRBD2 as D (6 bases). The CDR3 contains 15 residues. Trimming pared 2 bases from V and 4 bases from J, leaving 12 bases between. Germline V gives CDR1 SGHRS, CDR2 YFSETQ.

The chain recombines TRBV18 with TRBJ2-2; 9 bases line up with TRBD1. This CDR3 region has 15 residues. Trimming at V came to 6 bases and at J to 4 bases, leaving 6 bases not matched to a gene. Germline V gives CDR1 KGHSH, CDR2 LQKENI. The CDR3 DNA reads as TGTGCCAGCTCCGGGGACAGGGTACCCACCGGGGAGCTGTTTTTT. It translates to CASSGDRVPTGELFF.

This rearrangement joins TRBV28 to TRBJ1-5; TRBD1 aligns across 8 bases. Germline V gives CDR1 MDHEN, CDR2 SYDVKM. The trim removed 3 bases at V and 7 bases at J, leaving 8 bases unmatched. The CDR3 has 15 residues. The CDR3 sequence is CASSLFQGAGQPQHF. CDR3 bases: TGTGCCAGCAGTTTGTTCCAGGGGGCCGGACAGCCCCAGCATTTT.

This clone was detected only a few times. The rearrangement uses TRBV4-2 and TRBJ2-5, with 10 bases that match TRBD2. The CDR3 has 16 amino acids. Germline lookup yields CDR1 LGHNA and CDR2 YNFKEQ. The junction had 9 bases not matched to a gene; V was cut back by 3 bases and J by 5 bases. This chain's CDR3 is CASSQGKREGWETQYF. CDR3 sequence (DNA): TGTGCCAGCAGCCAGGGGAAGCGGGAGGGCTGGGAGACCCAGTACTTC.

V gene TRBV28 combines with J gene TRBJ2-7; 8 positions agree with TRBD1. V shed 6 bases and J 3 bases; nucleotides not matched to a gene: 7. The CDR3 is 14 amino acids. Looked up from germline, CDR1 is MDHEN and CDR2 is SYDVKM. This CDR3 reads CASSIPGTGYEQYF. DNA for the CDR3: TGTGCCAGCAGCATACCCGGGACAGGCTACGAGCAGTACTTC.

V usage is TRBV30 and J usage is TRBJ1-2; D is possibly TRBD1 (6 bases). This CDR3 comprises 13 residues. Germline-derived CDR1 and CDR2 are GTSNPN and SVGIG (reference sequence). The V end was cut by 3 bases, the J end by 6 bases, with 14 bases between. The CDR3 bases are TGTGCCTGGAGCCCCGGGACACCACATGGCTACACCTTC. Amino acid sequence: CAWSPGTPHGYTF.

The V and J genes are TRBV6-5 and TRBJ2-1, with 13 bases aligning to TRBD2. The CDR3 has 13 residues. V was clipped by 5 bases and J by 9 bases; unmatched bases: 1. The germline V gene has CDR1 MNHEY and CDR2 SVGAGI. The DNA of the CDR3 is TGTGCCAGCAGTAGACTAGCGGGAGGTGAGCAGTTCTTC. Amino acids: CASSRLAGGEQFF.

This rearrangement joins TRBV29-1 to TRBJ1-3, with D uncertain. V shed 1 base and J shed 8 bases, with 15 bases lying between them. CDR1 SQVTM and CDR2 ANQGSEA come from the germline V gene. The CDR3 totals 14 residues. CDR3 sequence: CSVEVPSSGDTIYF. Here the CDR3 DNA reads TGCAGCGTTGAAGTCCCGAGTAGCGGTGACACCATATATTTT.

The chain combines TRBV18 with TRBJ2-5; the D gene is possibly TRBD1 (6 bases). This CDR3 contains 12 residues. Per germline, CDR1 KGHSH and CDR2 LQKENI. Trimming stripped 5 bases from V and 4 bases from J, with 8 bases between. CDR3 loop: CASSSGAETQYF. The CDR3 nucleotides read TGTGCCAGCTCATCAGGGGCAGAGACCCAGTACTTC.

The rearrangement uses TRBV11-2 and TRBJ2-2; D gene ambiguous. V was pared by 6 bases and J by 6 bases, with 14 bases between. The V gene's germline CDR1 is SGHAT and CDR2 FQNNGV. The CDR3 runs 14 residues. The CDR3: CASRHANMAGELFF. As DNA, the CDR3 is TGTGCCAGCAGACACGCCAACATGGCCGGGGAGCTGTTTTTT.

The gene calls are TRBV28 and TRBJ2-2; tentative D call: TRBD2 (6 bases). V lost 8 bases and J lost 2, with 9 bases in between. This CDR3 is 13 amino acids long. Germline CDR1 is MDHEN and CDR2 is SYDVKM. CDR3 region: CASRGVNTGELFF. CDR3 coding DNA: TGTGCCAGCCGCGGGGTAAACACCGGGGAGCTGTTTTTT. The entire variable domain, with the rest obtained from reference TRBV28 and TRBJ2-2, is as follows: DVKVTQSSRYLVKRTGEKVFLECVQDMDHENMFWYRQDPGLGLRLIYFSYDVKMKEKGDIPEGYSVSREKKERFSLILESASTNQTSMYLCASRGVNTGELFFGEGSRLTVL.

This clone was found a few times. The chain's CDR3 is CASSYSLSRSSYGYTF. CDR3 nucleotide sequence: TGTGCCAGCAGTTACTCATTGTCCAGGTCCAGCTATGGCTACACCTTC. The chain recombines TRBV6-5 with TRBJ1-2; D ambiguous. Germline CDR1 is MNHEY and CDR2 is SVGAGI. The V end lost 0 bases, the J end lost 4 bases, and 15 bases lay between the germline ends. CDR3 length: 16 amino acids.

The chain employs TRBV28 and TRBJ2-3, with 11 bases aligning to TRBD2. The CDR3 totals 14 residues. V trimming: 5 bases; J trimming: 7 bases; junction bases outside the gene matches: 5. Germline assignment: CDR1 MDHEN and CDR2 SYDVKM. CDR3 in amino acids: CASSELAGGYTQYF. The CDR3 bases are TGTGCCAGCAGTGAGTTAGCGGGAGGGTATACGCAGTATTTT.

This chain uses TRBV27 with TRBJ1-3; D might be TRBD1 (6 bases). CDR3 length equals 14 residues. CDR1 is MNHEY and CDR2 is SMNVEV in the germline V gene (reference sequence). Trimming took 6 bases from V and 3 from J, leaving 12 bases between them. This CDR3 reads CASSKQGDGNTIYF. For the CDR3, the DNA is TGTGCCAGCAGCAAACAGGGAGATGGAAACACCATATATTTT.

The chain couples TRBV6-5 to TRBJ2-5; 10 bases match TRBD2. The CDR3 consists of 16 residues. V shed 0 bases, J shed 7 bases, and the junction held 8 bases outside the gene matches. CDR1 MNHEY and CDR2 SVGAGI come from the germline V gene. The CDR3 DNA sequence: TGTGCCAGCAGTTACTCGACTAGCGGGTTGGAGGGGACCCAGTACTTC. Protein: CASSYSTSGLEGTQYF.

This chain joins TRBV18 and TRBJ1-3; no reliable D call. V lost 6 bases and J lost 4, with 16 bases in between. The germline CDR1 and CDR2 sequences are KGHSH and LQKENI. The CDR3 consists of 15 residues. CDR3 nucleotides: TGTGCCAGCTCGCCCCAGGCTGTCCTCGGAAACACCATATATTTT. This translates into CASSPQAVLGNTIYF. Looking up the rest from reference TRBV18 and TRBJ1-3 gives the full variable domain: NAGVMQNPRHLVRRRGQEARLRCSPMKGHSHVYWYRQLPEEGLKFMVYLQKENIIDESGMPKERFSAEFPKEGPSILRIQQVVRGDSAAYFCASSPQAVLGNTIYFGEGSWLTVV.

J is TRBJ2-1 and V is TRBV29-1; 11 bases map to TRBD2. This CDR3 spans 16 amino acids. The V segment lost 2 bases and the J segment 4 bases; nucleotides outside the gene matches: 7. CDR1 and CDR2 from the germline V gene are SQVTM and ANQGSEA. The CDR3 protein is CSVETRLAGSYNEQFF. The CDR3 bases are TGCAGCGTTGAAACCAGACTAGCGGGATCTTACAATGAGCAGTTCTTC.

The J gene is TRBJ2-3, the V gene TRBV5-4; D possibly corresponds to TRBD2 (5 bases). Germline loops: CDR1 SGHNT, CDR2 YYREEE (reference sequence). This CDR3 contains 14 residues. V dropped 4 bases and J dropped 1 base, with 10 bases sitting between them. The DNA for the CDR3 is TGTGCCAGCAGCCCGGGAACTCGCACAGATACGCAGTATTTT. Translation: CASSPGTRTDTQYF.

This clone was detected a few times. CDR3 amino acids: CASSGTSGSSYNEQFF. CDR3 coding DNA: TGTGCCAGCAGTGGGACTAGCGGTTCGTCCTACAATGAGCAGTTCTTC. V gene TRBV2 combines with J gene TRBJ2-1; 10 nucleotides align to TRBD2. CDR1 and CDR2 from the germline V gene are SNHLY and FYNNEI. V lost 4 bases and J lost 1; bases outside the gene matches: 4. This CDR3 contains 16 residues.

The chain uses TRBV4-3 and TRBJ2-2, with 8 bases identical to TRBD2. Unmatched junction bases numbered 13, after V lost 4 bases and J lost 6 bases. The CDR3 length is 17 residues. CDR1 is LGHNA, CDR2 YSLEER, per germline. The CDR3 loop reads CASSLNDLGLVAGELFF. The CDR3 DNA follows: TGCGCCAGCAGCCTTAACGACCTGGGACTAGTTGCCGGGGAGCTGTTTTTT.

The table lists this clone with a few counts. The chain combines TRBV18 with TRBJ2-3; D possibly corresponds to TRBD1 (6 bases). The ends were cut back, 3 bases at V and 4 bases at J, with 11 bases in the middle. This CDR3 contains 14 residues. CDR1 is KGHSH, CDR2 LQKENI, per germline. The CDR3 sequence is CASSPGQAADTQYF. In nucleotides, the CDR3 is TGTGCCAGCTCACCGGGACAAGCGGCAGATACGCAGTATTTT.

V is TRBV28 and J is TRBJ1-1; tentative D call: TRBD1 (5 bases). This CDR3 comprises 12 residues. Between the trimmed V and J ends, which lost 7 bases and 7 bases, there was a span of 13 bases. The germline V gene encodes CDR1 MDHEN and CDR2 SYDVKM. The CDR3 DNA sequence: TGTGCCAGCACCAGCCTTAGGGGTGAAGCTTTCTTT. Translated, it gives CASTSLRGEAFF.